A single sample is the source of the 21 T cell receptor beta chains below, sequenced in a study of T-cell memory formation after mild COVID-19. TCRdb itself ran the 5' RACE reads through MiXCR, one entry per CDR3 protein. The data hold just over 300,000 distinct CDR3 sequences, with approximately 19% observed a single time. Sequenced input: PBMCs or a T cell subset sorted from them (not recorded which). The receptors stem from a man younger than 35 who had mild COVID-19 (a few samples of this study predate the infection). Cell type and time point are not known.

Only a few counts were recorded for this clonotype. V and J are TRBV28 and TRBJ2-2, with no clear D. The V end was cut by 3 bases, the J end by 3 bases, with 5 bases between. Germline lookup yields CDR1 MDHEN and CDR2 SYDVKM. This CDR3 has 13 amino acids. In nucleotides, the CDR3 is TGTGCCAGCAGTTTGTTCGACACCGGGGAGCTGTTTTTT. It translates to CASSLFDTGELFF.

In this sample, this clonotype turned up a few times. The CDR3 loop is CASSGETGVNEQFF. In DNA, the CDR3 is TGCGCCAGCAGCGGCGAGACAGGGGTCAATGAGCAGTTCTTC. The rearrangement links TRBV5-1 to TRBJ2-1; 8 bases are a match to TRBD1. This CDR3 comprises 14 residues. After removal of 4 bases from V and 6 bases from J, the junction contained 6 bases not matched to a gene. The germline gives CDR1 SGHRS, CDR2 YFSETQ.

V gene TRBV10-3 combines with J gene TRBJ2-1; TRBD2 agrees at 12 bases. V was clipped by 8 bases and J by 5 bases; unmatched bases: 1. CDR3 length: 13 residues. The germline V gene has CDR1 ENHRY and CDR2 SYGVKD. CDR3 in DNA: TGTGCCATCCTAGCGGGGGGGAACAATGAGCAGTTCTTC. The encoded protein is CAILAGGNNEQFF.

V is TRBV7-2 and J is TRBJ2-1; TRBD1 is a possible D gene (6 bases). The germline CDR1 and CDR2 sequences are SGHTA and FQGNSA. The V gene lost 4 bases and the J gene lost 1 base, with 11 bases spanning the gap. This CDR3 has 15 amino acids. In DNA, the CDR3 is TGTGCCAGCAGCTACTTGACAGGATCCTACAATGAGCAGTTCTTC. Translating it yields CASSYLTGSYNEQFF.

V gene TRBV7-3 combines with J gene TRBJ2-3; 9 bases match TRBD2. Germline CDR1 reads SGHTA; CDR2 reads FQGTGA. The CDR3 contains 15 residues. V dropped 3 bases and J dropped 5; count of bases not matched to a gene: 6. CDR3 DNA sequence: TGTGCCAGCAGCTTCTGGCGGGGGGGCGTAGATACGCAGTATTTT. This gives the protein CASSFWRGGVDTQYF.

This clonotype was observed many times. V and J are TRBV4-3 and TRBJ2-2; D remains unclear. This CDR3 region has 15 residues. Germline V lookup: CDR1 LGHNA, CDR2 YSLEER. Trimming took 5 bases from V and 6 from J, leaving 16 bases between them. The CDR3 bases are TGCGCCAGCAGCTCCCATTTTGGTGGCTCCGGGGAGCTGTTTTTT. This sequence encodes CASSSHFGGSGELFF.

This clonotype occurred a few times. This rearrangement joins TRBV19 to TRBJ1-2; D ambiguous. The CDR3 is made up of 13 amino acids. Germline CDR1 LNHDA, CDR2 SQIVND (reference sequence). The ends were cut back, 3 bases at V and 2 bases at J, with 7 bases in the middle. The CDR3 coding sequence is TGTGCCAGTAGTATGGCAGTAAACTATGGCTACACCTTC. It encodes CASSMAVNYGYTF. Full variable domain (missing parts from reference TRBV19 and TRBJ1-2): DGGITQSPKYLFRKEGQNVTLSCEQNLNHDAMYWYRQDPGQGLRLIYYSQIVNDFQKGDIAEGYSVSREKKESFPLTVTSAQKNPTAFYLCASSMAVNYGYTFGSGTRLTVV.

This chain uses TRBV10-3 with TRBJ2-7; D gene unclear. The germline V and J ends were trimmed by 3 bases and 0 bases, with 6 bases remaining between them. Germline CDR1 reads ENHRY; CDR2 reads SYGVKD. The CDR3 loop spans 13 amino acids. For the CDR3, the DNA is TGTGCCATCAGTGATCCTAGCTCCTACGAGCAGTACGTC. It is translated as CAISDPSSYEQYV.

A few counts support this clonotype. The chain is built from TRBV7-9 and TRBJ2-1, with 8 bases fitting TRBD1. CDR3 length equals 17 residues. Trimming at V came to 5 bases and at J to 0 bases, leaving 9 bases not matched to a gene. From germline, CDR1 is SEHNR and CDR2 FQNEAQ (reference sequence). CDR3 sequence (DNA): TGTGCCAGCAGCGCTTACAGGGGGATAAGCTCCTACAATGAGCAGTTCTTC. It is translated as CASSAYRGISSYNEQFF.

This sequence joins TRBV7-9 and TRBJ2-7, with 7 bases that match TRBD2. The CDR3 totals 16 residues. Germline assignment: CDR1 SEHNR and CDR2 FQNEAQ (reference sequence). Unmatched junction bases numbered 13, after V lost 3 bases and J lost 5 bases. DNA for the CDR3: TGTGCCAGCAGCTTGGGGAGGACTAGGACCGGGGACGAGCAGTACTTC. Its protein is CASSLGRTRTGDEQYF. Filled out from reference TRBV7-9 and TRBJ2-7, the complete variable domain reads DTGVSQNPRHKITKRGQNVTFRCDPISEHNRLYWYRQTLGQGPEFLTYFQNEAQLEKSRLLSDRFSAERPKGSFSTLEIQRTEQGDSAMYLCASSLGRTRTGDEQYFGPGTRLTVT.

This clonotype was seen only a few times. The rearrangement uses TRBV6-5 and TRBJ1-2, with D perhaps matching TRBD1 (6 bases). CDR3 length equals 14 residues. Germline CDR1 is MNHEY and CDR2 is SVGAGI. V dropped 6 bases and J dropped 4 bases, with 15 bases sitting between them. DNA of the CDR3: TGTGCCAGCAGGAAGGACAGAAACTCCTATGGCTACACCTTC. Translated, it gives CASRKDRNSYGYTF.

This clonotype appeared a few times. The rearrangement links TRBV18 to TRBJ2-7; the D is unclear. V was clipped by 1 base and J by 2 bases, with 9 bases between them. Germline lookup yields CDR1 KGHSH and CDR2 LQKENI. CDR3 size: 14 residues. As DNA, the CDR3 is TGTGCCAGCTCACCACGAGCAGACACCTACGAGCAGTACTTC. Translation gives CASSPRADTYEQYF.

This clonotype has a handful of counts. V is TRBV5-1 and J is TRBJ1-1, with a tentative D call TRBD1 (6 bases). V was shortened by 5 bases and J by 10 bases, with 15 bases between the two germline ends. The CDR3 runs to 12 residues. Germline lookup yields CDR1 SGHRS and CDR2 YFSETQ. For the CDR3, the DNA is TGCGCCAGCAGTTCGGACAGAACAGCAGCTTTCTTT. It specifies CASSSDRTAAFF.

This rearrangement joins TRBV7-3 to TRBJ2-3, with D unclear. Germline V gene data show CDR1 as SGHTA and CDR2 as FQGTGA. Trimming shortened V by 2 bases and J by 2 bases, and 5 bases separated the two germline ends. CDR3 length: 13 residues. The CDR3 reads CASSLAYTDTQYF. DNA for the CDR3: TGTGCCAGCAGCTTAGCGTACACAGATACGCAGTATTTT. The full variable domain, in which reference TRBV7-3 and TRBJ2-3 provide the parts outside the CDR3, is GAGVSQTPSNKVTEKGKYVELRCDPISGHTALYWYRQSLGQGPEFLIYFQGTGAADDSGLPNDRFFAVRPEGSVSTLKIQRTERGDSAVYLCASSLAYTDTQYFGPGTRLTVL.

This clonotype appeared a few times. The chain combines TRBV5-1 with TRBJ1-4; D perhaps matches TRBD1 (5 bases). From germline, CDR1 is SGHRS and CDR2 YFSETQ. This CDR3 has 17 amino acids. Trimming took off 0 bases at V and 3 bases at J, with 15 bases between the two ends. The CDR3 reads CASSLGVSGPPNEKLFF. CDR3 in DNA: TGCGCCAGCAGCTTGGGGGTGTCGGGGCCACCTAATGAAAAACTGTTTTTT.

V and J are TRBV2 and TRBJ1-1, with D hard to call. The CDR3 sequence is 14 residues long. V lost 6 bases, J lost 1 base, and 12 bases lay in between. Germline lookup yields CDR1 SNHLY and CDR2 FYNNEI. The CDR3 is CASRSRVANTEAFF. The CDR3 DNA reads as TGTGCCAGCAGGTCCCGGGTCGCGAACACTGAAGCTTTCTTT.

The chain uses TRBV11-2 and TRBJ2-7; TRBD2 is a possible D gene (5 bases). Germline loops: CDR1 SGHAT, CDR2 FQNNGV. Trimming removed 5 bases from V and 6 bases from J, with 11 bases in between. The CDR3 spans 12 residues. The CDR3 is CASSRGYSEQYF. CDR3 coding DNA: TGTGCCAGCAGCCGAGGGTATTCCGAGCAGTACTTC. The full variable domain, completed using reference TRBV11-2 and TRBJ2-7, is EAGVAQSPRYKIIEKRQSVAFWCNPISGHATLYWYQQILGQGPKLLIQFQNNGVVDDSQLPKDRFSAERLKGVDSTLKIQPAKLEDSAVYLCASSRGYSEQYFGPGTRLTVT.

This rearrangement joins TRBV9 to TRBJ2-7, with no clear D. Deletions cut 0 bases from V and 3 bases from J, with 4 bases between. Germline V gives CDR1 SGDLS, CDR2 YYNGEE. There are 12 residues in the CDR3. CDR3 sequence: CASSVVIYEQYV. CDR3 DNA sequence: TGTGCCAGCAGCGTAGTCATCTACGAGCAGTACGTC.

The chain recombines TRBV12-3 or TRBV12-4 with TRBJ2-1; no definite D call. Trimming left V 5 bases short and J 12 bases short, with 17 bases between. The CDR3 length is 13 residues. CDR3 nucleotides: TGTGCCAGCAGTCCAGTCTATCGGCTCGGGCAGTTCTTC. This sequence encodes CASSPVYRLGQFF.

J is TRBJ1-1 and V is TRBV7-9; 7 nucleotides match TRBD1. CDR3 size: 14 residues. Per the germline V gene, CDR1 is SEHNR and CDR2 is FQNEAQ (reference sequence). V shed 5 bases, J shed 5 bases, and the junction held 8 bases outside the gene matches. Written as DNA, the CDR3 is TGTGCCAGCAGCCCGACAGGGAGGGAAACTGAAGCTTTCTTT. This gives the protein CASSPTGRETEAFF.

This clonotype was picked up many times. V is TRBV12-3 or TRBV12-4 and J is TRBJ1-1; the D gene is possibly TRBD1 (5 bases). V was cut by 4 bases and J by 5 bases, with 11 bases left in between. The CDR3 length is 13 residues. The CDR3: CASSSQGRTEAFF. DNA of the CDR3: TGTGCCAGCAGTTCCCAGGGAAGGACTGAAGCTTTCTTT.